A selection of T cell receptor beta chains follows, all from one sample in a study of T cell responses to AZD1222 COVID-19 vaccine. The method was immunoSEQ multiplex PCR; TCRdb's version includes in-frame clones alone and lacks a portion of them. The sample consists of 79,000 or so clones, roughly 80% of them appearing once. This sample comprised peripheral blood, obtained 28 days after the second dose of the MenACWY control vaccine. The receptors stem from an adult who received the MenACWY meningococcal vaccine as a control. Both conserved end residues are part of each CDR3. D genes are given only for firm matches. Expanded clones get a size class; other rows say once, few or many, or leave the size out.

size: NA; V: TRBV7-8; D: TRBD2; J: TRBJ2-3; CDR3: CASSFPSGAGTQYF; DNA: TGTGCCAGCAGCTTCCCTAGCGGGGCCGGTACGCAGTATTTT
size: NA; V: TRBV6-1; D: NA; J: TRBJ2-2; CDR3: CASMRGELFF; DNA: TGTGCCAGTATGCGGGGGGAGCTGTTTTTT
size: NA; V: TRBV30; D: TRBD2; J: TRBJ2-1; CDR3: CAWSILLSGAVRAHEQFF; DNA: TGTGCCTGGAGTATCCTCCTTAGCGGGGCTGTTAGGGCCCATGAGCAGTTCTTC
size: NA; V: TRBV7-8; D: NA; J: TRBJ1-5; CDR3: CASSLGMRGNQPQHF; DNA: TGTGCCAGCAGCTTAGGGATGAGGGGTAATCAGCCCCAGCATTTT
size: NA; V: TRBV18; D: TRBD1; J: TRBJ2-4; CDR3: CASSPGGQGLNIQYF; DNA: TGTGCCAGCTCACCGGGAGGACAGGGGTTAAACATTCAGTACTTC
size: NA; V: TRBV5-5; D: TRBD1; J: TRBJ2-2; CDR3: CANSLRGVTGANTGELFF; DNA: TGTGCCAACAGCTTGAGGGGGGTGACAGGGGCGAACACCGGGGAGCTGTTTTTT
size: once; V: TRBV19; D: NA; J: TRBJ2-2; CDR3: CATTLTGPGDTGELFF; DNA: TGTGCCACTACTTTAACAGGCCCGGGTGACACCGGGGAGCTGTTTTTT
size: few; V: TRBV12-3/TRBV12-4; D: TRBD1; J: TRBJ1-2; CDR3: CASRGTGTDYTF; DNA: TGTGCCAGCAGGGGGACCGGGACAGATTACACCTTC
size: once; V: TRBV6-1; D: NA; J: TRBJ1-1; CDR3: CASSEEGGLTEAFF; DNA: TGTGCCAGCAGTGAAGAGGGGGGGCTTACTGAAGCTTTCTTT
size: medium-sized; V: TRBV7-2; D: NA; J: TRBJ2-3; CDR3: CASSLNRAARTDTQYF; DNA: TGTGCCAGCAGCTTGAACAGGGCGGCTCGCACAGATACGCAGTATTTT
size: NA; V: TRBV7-8; D: TRBD1; J: TRBJ2-1; CDR3: CASRPDRAYNEQFF; DNA: TGTGCCAGCAGACCCGACAGGGCCTACAATGAGCAGTTCTTC
size: many; V: TRBV5-6; D: NA; J: TRBJ2-7; CDR3: CASSLWGALYEQYF; DNA: TGTGCCAGCAGCTTGTGGGGGGCCTTGTACGAGCAGTACTTC
size: once; V: TRBV5-6; D: NA; J: TRBJ1-1; CDR3: CASSLGTGQGNTEAFF; DNA: TGTGCCAGCAGCTTGGGGACGGGACAAGGGAACACTGAAGCTTTCTTT
size: NA; V: TRBV30; D: NA; J: TRBJ1-5; CDR3: CAWSGAQNQPQHF; DNA: TGTGCCTGGAGTGGGGCCCAAAATCAGCCCCAGCATTTT
size: NA; V: TRBV19; D: NA; J: TRBJ1-6; CDR3: CASSRGEWYSPLHF; DNA: TGTGCCAGTAGCCGGGGGGAGTGGTATTCACCCCTCCACTTT
size: NA; V: TRBV7-2; D: NA; J: TRBJ1-5; CDR3: CASSLVGVGADGNQPQHF; DNA: TGTGCCAGCAGCTTAGTCGGTGTGGGGGCGGACGGCAATCAGCCCCAGCATTTT
size: NA; V: TRBV9; D: NA; J: TRBJ2-7; CDR3: CASSVDLVGEQYF; DNA: TGTGCCAGCAGCGTAGATCTCGTGGGAGAGCAGTACTTC
size: NA; V: TRBV24-1; D: NA; J: TRBJ1-3; CDR3: CAAMGADNTIYF; DNA: TGTGCCGCCATGGGGGCCGACAACACCATATATTTT
size: NA; V: TRBV28; D: NA; J: TRBJ1-5; CDR3: CASSFSQGHQPQHF; DNA: TGTGCCAGCAGTTTTTCGCAGGGTCATCAGCCCCAGCATTTT
size: NA; V: TRBV7-2; D: NA; J: TRBJ1-6; CDR3: CASSLDGYNSPLHF; DNA: TGTGCCAGCAGCTTAGACGGCTATAATTCACCCCTCCACTTT
size: once; V: TRBV5-5; D: TRBD2; J: TRBJ2-3; CDR3: CASGRAGGSGADTQYF; DNA: TGTGCCAGCGGTCGAGCGGGGGGCTCCGGGGCAGATACGCAGTATTTT
size: NA; V: TRBV28; D: NA; J: TRBJ1-1; CDR3: CASRGKPEAFF; DNA: TGTGCCAGCAGGGGAAAACCAGAAGCTTTCTTT
size: NA; V: TRBV11-2; D: TRBD2; J: TRBJ2-3; CDR3: CASSSLAGGSEYPDTQYF; DNA: TGTGCCAGCAGCTCACTAGCGGGGGGGTCCGAGTACCCAGATACGCAGTATTTT
size: NA; V: TRBV5-4; D: NA; J: TRBJ1-1; CDR3: CASSPGGHKTLNTEAFF; DNA: TGTGCCAGCAGCCCTGGGGGCCATAAAACCTTGAACACTGAAGCTTTCTTT
size: NA; V: TRBV20-1; D: NA; J: TRBJ2-5; CDR3: CSGELEETQYF; DNA: TGCAGTGGTGAACTAGAAGAGACCCAGTACTTC
size: NA; V: TRBV30; D: TRBD2; J: TRBJ2-5; CDR3: CAWSLLAGDGETQYF; DNA: TGTGCCTGGAGCCTCCTAGCGGGGGATGGAGAGACCCAGTACTTC
size: NA; V: TRBV9; D: NA; J: TRBJ2-3; CDR3: CASSAGLIFTDTQYF; DNA: TGTGCCAGCAGCGCCGGACTTATCTTCACAGATACGCAGTATTTT
size: once; V: TRBV18; D: NA; J: TRBJ1-5; CDR3: CASSPVGNQPQHF; DNA: TGTGCCAGCTCACCGGTGGGGAATCAGCCCCAGCATTTT
size: NA; V: TRBV6-5; D: NA; J: TRBJ1-5; CDR3: CASKSGGGNQPQHF; DNA: TGTGCCAGCAAGTCGGGGGGCGGCAATCAGCCCCAGCATTTT
size: NA; V: TRBV4-1; D: NA; J: TRBJ1-2; CDR3: CASSQEDRDVYGYTF; DNA: TGCGCCAGCAGCCAAGAGGATCGGGACGTTTATGGCTACACCTTC
size: NA; V: TRBV14; D: NA; J: TRBJ1-2; CDR3: CASGDFDGYTF; DNA: TGTGCCAGTGGGGACTTTGATGGCTACACCTTC
size: NA; V: TRBV5-1; D: NA; J: TRBJ1-1; CDR3: CASSIGGQGTEAFF; DNA: TGCGCCAGCAGCATAGGAGGGCAGGGCACTGAAGCTTTCTTT
size: NA; V: TRBV6-5; D: NA; J: TRBJ1-1; CDR3: CASSPGVLNTEAFF; DNA: TGTGCCAGCAGTCCAGGGGTGCTGAACACTGAAGCTTTCTTT
size: NA; V: TRBV18; D: NA; J: TRBJ1-1; CDR3: CASSLTNTEAFF; DNA: TGTGCCAGCTCACTAACGAACACTGAAGCTTTCTTT
size: NA; V: TRBV7-2; D: NA; J: TRBJ1-4; CDR3: CASSKDSHRNEKLFF; DNA: TGTGCCAGCAGCAAAGACAGTCATCGGAATGAAAAACTGTTTTTT
size: few; V: TRBV19; D: NA; J: TRBJ1-1; CDR3: CASSTHEGTEAFF; DNA: TGTGCCAGTAGCACCCACGAAGGCACTGAAGCTTTCTTT
size: NA; V: TRBV4-1; D: TRBD2; J: TRBJ2-1; CDR3: CASSQSPGGPINEQFF; DNA: TGCGCCAGCAGCCAATCCCCGGGGGGGCCTATCAATGAGCAGTTCTTC
size: NA; V: TRBV27; D: NA; J: TRBJ1-1; CDR3: CASRLLGGTEAFF; DNA: TGTGCCAGCAGGCTTCTGGGGGGGACTGAAGCTTTCTTT
size: once; V: TRBV28; D: NA; J: TRBJ2-7; CDR3: CASSLGETYEQYF; DNA: TGTGCCAGCAGTTTAGGCGAGACCTACGAGCAGTACTTC
size: NA; V: TRBV10-3; D: NA; J: TRBJ2-1; CDR3: CAIKGTSYNEQFF; DNA: TGTGCCATCAAAGGGACCTCCTACAATGAGCAGTTCTTC
size: NA; V: TRBV7-2; D: NA; J: TRBJ2-7; CDR3: CASSLRYEQYF; DNA: TGTGCCAGCAGCCTCCGCTACGAGCAGTACTTC